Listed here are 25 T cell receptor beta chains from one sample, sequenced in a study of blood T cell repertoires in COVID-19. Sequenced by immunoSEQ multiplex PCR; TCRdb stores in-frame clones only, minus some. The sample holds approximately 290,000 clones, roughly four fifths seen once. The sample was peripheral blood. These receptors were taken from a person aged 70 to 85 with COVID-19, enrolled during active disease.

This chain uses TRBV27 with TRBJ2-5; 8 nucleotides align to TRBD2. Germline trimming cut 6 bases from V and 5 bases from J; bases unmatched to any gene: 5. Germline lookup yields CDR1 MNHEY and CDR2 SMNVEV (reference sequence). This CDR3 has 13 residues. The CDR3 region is CASRAGAWETQYF. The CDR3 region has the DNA TGTGCCAGCAGAGCGGGGGCCTGGGAGACCCAGTACTTC.

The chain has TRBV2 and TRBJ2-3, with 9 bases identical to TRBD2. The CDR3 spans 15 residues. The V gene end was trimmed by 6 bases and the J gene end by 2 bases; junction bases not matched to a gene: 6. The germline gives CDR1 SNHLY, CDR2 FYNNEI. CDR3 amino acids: CASRRLAAPTDTQYF. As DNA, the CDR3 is TGTGCCAGCAGACGACTAGCGGCGCCCACAGATACGCAGTATTTT.

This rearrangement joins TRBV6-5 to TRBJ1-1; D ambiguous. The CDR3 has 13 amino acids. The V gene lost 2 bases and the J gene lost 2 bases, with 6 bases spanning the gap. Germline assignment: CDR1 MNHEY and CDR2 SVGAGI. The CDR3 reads CASSYVTNTEAFF. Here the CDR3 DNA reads TGTGCCAGCAGTTACGTCACAAACACTGAAGCTTTCTTT.

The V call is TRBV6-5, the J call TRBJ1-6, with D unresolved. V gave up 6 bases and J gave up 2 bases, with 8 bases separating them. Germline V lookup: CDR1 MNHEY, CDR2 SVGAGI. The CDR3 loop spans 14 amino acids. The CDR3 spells CASSAGPYNSPLHF. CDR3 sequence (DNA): TGTGCCAGCAGCGCAGGCCCCTATAATTCACCCCTCCACTTT.

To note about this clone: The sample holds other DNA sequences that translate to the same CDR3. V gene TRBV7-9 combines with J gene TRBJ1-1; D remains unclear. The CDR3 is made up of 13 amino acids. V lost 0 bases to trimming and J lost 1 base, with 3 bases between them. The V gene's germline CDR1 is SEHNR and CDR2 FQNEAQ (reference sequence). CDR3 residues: CASSLARNTEAFF. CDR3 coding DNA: TGTGCCAGCAGCTTAGCCAGGAACACTGAAGCTTTCTTT.

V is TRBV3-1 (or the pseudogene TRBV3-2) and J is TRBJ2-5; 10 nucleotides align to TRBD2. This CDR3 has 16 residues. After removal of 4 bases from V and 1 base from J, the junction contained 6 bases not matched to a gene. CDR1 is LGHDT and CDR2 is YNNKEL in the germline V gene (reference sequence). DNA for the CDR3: TGTGCCAGCAGCCTAAGGACTAGCGGCCCCCAAGAGACCCAGTACTTC. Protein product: CASSLRTSGPQETQYF.

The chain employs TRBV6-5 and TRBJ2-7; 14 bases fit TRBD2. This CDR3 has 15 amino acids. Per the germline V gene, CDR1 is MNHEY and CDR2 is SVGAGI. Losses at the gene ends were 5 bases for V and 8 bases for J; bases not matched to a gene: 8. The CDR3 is CASSHPGLAGEKQYF. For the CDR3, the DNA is TGTGCCAGCAGTCATCCGGGACTAGCGGGAGAAAAGCAGTACTTC.

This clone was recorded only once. DNA of the CDR3: TGCGCCAGCAGCCCGGGACAGCCGAACACCGGGGAGCTGTTTTTT. This gives the protein CASSPGQPNTGELFF. V usage is TRBV5-1 and J usage is TRBJ2-2, with TRBD1 identical over 7 bases. Germline CDR1 is SGHRS and CDR2 is YFSETQ. The junction had 3 bases not matched to a gene; V was cut back by 4 bases and J by 0 bases. The CDR3 contains 15 residues. Full variable domain (remainder filled in from reference TRBV5-1 and TRBJ2-2): KAGVTQTPRYLIKTRGQQVTLSCSPISGHRSVSWYQQTPGQGLQFLFEYFSETQRNKGNFPGRFSGRQFSNSRSEMNVSTLELGDSALYLCASSPGQPNTGELFFGEGSRLTVL.

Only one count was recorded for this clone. DNA of the CDR3: TGTGCCAGCAGCTCAGCAGACAGGGATCCTGGCTACACCTTC. It yields the protein CASSSADRDPGYTF. The rearrangement uses TRBV3-1 (or the pseudogene TRBV3-2) and TRBJ1-2, with TRBD1 matching 7 bases. V gave up 5 bases and J gave up 7 bases; unmatched junction bases: 10. The germline V gene encodes CDR1 LGHDT and CDR2 YNNKEL (reference sequence). This CDR3 is 14 amino acids long.

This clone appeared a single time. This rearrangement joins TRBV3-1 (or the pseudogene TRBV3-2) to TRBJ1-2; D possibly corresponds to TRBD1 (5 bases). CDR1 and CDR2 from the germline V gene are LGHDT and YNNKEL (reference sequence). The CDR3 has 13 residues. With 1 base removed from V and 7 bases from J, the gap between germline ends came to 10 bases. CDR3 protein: CASSQAQGSGYTF. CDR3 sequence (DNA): TGTGCCAGCAGCCAAGCCCAGGGAAGTGGCTACACCTTC.

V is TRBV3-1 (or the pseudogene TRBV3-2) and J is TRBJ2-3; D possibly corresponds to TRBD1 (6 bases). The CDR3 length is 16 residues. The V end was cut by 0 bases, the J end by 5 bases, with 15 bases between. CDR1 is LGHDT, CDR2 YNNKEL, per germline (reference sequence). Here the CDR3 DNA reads TGTGCCAGCAGCCAAGATGGGAAAAGGGGGAAAGATACGCAGTATTTT. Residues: CASSQDGKRGKDTQYF.

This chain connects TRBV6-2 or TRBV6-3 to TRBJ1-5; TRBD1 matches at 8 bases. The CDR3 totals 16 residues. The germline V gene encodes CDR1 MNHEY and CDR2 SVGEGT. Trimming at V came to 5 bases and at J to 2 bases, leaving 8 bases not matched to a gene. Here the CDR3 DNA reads TGTGCCAGCAGTCACAGGGGGGCTCCTCGCAATCAGCCCCAGCATTTT. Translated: CASSHRGAPRNQPQHF.

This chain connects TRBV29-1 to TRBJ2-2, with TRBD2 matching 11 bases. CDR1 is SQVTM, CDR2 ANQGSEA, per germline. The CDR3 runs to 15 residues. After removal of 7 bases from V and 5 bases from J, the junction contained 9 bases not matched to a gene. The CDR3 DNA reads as TGCAGCGCTATCTCCGGACTAGCGGGTACCGGGGAGCTGTTTTTT. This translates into CSAISGLAGTGELFF.

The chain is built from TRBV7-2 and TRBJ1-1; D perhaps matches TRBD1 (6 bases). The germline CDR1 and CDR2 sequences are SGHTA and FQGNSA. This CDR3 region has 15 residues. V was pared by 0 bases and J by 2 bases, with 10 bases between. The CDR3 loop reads CASSLAAGENTEAFF. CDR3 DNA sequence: TGTGCCAGCAGCTTAGCGGCAGGGGAAAACACTGAAGCTTTCTTT.

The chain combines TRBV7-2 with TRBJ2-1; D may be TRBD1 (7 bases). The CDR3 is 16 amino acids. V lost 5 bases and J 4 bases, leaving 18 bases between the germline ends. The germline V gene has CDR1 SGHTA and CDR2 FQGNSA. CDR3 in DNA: TGTGCCAGCAGCGAGGAGGGGGCAGGGTATTACAATGAGCAGTTCTTC. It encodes CASSEEGAGYYNEQFF.

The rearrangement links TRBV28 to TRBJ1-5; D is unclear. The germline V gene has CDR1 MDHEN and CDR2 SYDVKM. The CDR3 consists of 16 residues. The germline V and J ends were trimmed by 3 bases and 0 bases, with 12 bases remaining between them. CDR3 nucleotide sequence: TGTGCCAGCAGTTTTCTAGGACTGAGTAGCAATCAGCCCCAGCATTTT. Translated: CASSFLGLSSNQPQHF.

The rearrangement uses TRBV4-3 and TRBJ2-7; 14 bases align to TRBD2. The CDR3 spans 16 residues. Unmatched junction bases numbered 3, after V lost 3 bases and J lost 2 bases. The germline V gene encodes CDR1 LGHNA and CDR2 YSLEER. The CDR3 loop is CASSQETSGGAYEQYF. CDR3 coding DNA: TGCGCCAGCAGCCAGGAGACTAGCGGGGGGGCCTACGAGCAGTACTTC.

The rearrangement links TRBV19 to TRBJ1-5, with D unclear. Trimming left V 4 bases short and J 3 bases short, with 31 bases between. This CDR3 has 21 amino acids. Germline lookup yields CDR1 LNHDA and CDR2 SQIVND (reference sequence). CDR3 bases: TGTGCCAGTAGTACGCGCCAAAAATCTCGTCCGGCGGATAGTTTCAATCAGCCCCAGCATTTT. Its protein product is CASSTRQKSRPADSFNQPQHF. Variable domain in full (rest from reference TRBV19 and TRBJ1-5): DGGITQSPKYLFRKEGQNVTLSCEQNLNHDAMYWYRQDPGQGLRLIYYSQIVNDFQKGDIAEGYSVSREKKESFPLTVTSAQKNPTAFYLCASSTRQKSRPADSFNQPQHFGDGTRLSIL.

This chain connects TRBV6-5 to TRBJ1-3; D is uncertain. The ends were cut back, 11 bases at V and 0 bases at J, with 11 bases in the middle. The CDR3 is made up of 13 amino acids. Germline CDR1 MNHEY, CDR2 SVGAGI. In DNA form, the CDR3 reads TGTGCCGCCTTCGGTTACTCTGGAAACACCATATATTTT. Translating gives CAAFGYSGNTIYF.

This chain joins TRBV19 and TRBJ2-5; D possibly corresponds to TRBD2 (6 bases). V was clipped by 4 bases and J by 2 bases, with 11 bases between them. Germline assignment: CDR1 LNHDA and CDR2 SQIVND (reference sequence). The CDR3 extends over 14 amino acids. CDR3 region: CASSTRDFQETQYF. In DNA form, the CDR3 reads TGTGCCAGTAGTACAAGGGACTTTCAAGAGACCCAGTACTTC.

The CDR3 bases are TGTGCCAGCAGCTCCGGGACATCCATCTGGTACTTC. It codes for CASSSGTSIWYF. V gene TRBV27 combines with J gene TRBJ2-7, with D tentatively TRBD1 (6 bases). Germline CDR1 is MNHEY and CDR2 is SMNVEV (reference sequence). V lost 6 bases and J 12 bases, leaving 18 bases between the germline ends. The CDR3 is made up of 12 amino acids.

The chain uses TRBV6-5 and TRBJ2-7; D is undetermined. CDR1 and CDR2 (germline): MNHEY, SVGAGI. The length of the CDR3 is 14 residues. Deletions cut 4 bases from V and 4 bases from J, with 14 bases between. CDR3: CASSSPAPGYEQYF. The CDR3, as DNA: TGTGCCAGCAGTTCCCCGGCCCCAGGTTACGAGCAGTACTTC.

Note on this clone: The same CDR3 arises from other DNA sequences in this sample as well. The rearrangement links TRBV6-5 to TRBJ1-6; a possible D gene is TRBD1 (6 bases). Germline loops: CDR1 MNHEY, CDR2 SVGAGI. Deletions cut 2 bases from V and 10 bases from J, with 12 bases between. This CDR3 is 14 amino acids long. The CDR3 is CASSYRGAGSPLHF. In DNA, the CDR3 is TGTGCCAGCAGTTACCGGGGGGCAGGGTCACCCCTCCACTTT.

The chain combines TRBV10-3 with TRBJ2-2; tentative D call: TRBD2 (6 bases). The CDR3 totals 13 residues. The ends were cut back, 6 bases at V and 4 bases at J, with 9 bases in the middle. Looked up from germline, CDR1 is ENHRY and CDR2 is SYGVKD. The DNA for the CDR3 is TGTGCCATCAGGGGGACTGGCACCGGGGAGCTGTTTTTT. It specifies CAIRGTGTGELFF.

The CDR3 here is CASSARDRENTEAFF. The CDR3 nucleotides are TGTGCCAGCAGCGCCCGGGACAGAGAGAACACTGAAGCTTTCTTT. This chain uses TRBV21-1 with TRBJ1-1; TRBD1 is the table's D call, not checked against the DNA. TRBV21-1 is tagged as a pseudogene. The CDR3 is made up of 15 amino acids.